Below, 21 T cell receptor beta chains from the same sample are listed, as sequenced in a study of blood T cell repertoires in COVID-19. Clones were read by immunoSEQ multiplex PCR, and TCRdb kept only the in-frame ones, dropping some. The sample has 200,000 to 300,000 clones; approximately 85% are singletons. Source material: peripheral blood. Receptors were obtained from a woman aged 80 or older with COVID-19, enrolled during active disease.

CDR3 DNA: TGTGCCAGCTCACCACGGCTTAGCAATCAGCCCCAGCATTTT. Translated: CASSPRLSNQPQHF. This chain joins TRBV18 and TRBJ1-5, with unresolved D. CDR3 length equals 14 residues. In germline, CDR1 is KGHSH, CDR2 LQKENI. Trimming took 1 base from V and 0 from J, leaving 4 bases between them.

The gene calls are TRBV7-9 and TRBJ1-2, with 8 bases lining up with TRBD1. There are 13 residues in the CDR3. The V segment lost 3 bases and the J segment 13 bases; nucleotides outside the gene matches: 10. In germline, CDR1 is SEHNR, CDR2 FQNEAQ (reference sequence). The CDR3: CASSFGDRPYCTF. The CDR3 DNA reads TGTGCCAGCAGCTTTGGGGACAGGCCCTACTGCACCTTC.

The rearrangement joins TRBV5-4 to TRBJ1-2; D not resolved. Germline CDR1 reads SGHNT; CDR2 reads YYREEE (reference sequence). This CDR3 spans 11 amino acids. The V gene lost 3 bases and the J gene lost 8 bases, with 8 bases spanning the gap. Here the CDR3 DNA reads TGTGCCAGCAGCTCCGGAGGGGGCTACACCTTC. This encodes CASSSGGGYTF.

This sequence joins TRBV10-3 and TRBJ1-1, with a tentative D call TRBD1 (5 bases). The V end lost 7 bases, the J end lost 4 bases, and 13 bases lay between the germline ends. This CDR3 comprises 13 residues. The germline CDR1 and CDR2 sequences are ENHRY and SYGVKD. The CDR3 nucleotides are TGTGCCATCAATCGCAGGGTAGGCACTGAAGCTTTCTTT. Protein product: CAINRRVGTEAFF.

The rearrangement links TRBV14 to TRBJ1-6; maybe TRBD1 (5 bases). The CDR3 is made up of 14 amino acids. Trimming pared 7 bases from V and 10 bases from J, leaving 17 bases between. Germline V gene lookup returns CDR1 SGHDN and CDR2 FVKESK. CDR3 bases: TGTGCCAGCAACCTGGGTGGAGGGGTCTCACCCCTCCACTTT. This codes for CASNLGGGVSPLHF. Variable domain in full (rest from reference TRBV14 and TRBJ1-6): EAGVTQFPSHSVIEKGQTVTLRCDPISGHDNLYWYRRVMGKEIKFLLHFVKESKQDESGMPNNRFLAERTGGTYSTLKVQPAELEDSGVYFCASNLGGGVSPLHFGNGTRLTVT.

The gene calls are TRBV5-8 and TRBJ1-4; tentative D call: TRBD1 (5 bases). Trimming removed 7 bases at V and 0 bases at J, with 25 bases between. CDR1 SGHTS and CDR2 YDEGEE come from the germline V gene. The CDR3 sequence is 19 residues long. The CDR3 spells CASGHTLRVQIATNEKLFF. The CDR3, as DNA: TGTGCCAGCGGCCACACTCTCAGGGTGCAAATAGCAACTAATGAAAAACTGTTTTTT.

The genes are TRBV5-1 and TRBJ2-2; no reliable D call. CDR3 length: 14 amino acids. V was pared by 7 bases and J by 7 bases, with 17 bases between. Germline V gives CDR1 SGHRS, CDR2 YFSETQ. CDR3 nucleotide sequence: TGCGCCAGCGGCTCTGAGGCTCTAAGCGGGGAGCTGTTTTTT. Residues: CASGSEALSGELFF.

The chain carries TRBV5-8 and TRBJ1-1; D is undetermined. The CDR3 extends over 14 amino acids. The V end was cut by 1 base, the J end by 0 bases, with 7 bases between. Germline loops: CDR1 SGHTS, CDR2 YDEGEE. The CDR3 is CASSLFRMNTEAFF. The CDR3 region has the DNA TGTGCCAGCAGCTTGTTTCGTATGAACACTGAAGCTTTCTTT.

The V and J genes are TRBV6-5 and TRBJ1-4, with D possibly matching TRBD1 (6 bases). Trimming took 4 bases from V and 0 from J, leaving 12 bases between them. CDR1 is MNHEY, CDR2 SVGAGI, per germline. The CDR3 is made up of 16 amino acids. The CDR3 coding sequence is TGTGCCAGCAGTTCCCCAGGGGATGCAACTAATGAAAAACTGTTTTTT. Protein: CASSSPGDATNEKLFF.

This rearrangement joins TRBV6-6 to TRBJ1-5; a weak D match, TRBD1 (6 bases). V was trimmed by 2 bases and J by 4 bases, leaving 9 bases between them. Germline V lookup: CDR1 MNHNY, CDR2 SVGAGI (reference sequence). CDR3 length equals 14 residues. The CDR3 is CASSYRTGNQPQHF. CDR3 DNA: TGTGCCAGCAGTTACCGTACAGGGAATCAGCCCCAGCATTTT.

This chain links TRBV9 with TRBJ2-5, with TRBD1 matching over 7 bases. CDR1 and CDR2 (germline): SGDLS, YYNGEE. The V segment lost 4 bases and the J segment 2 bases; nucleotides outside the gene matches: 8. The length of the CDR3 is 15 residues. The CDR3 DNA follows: TGTGCCAGCAGCCTTGGCGAGGGACAGCAAGAGACCCAGTACTTC. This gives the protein CASSLGEGQQETQYF.

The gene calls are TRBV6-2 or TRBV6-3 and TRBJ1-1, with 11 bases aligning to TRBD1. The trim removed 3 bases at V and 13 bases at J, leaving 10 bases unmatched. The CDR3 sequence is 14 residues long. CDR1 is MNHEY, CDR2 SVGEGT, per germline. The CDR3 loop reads CASSYLGQGGIGFF. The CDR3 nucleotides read TGTGCCAGCAGTTATCTGGGACAGGGGGGGATCGGTTTCTTT.

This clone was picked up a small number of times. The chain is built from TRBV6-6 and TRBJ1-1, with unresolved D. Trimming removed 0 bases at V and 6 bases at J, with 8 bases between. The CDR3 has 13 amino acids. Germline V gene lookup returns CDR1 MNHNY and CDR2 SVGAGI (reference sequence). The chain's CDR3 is CASSYSRLPEAFF. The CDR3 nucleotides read TGTGCCAGCAGTTACTCCCGACTCCCTGAAGCTTTCTTT.

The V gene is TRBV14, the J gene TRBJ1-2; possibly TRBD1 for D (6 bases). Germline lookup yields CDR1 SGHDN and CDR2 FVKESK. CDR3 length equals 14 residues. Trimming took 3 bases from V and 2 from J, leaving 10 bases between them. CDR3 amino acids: CASSHDTGNYGYTF. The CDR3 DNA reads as TGTGCCAGCAGCCACGACACAGGGAACTATGGCTACACCTTC.

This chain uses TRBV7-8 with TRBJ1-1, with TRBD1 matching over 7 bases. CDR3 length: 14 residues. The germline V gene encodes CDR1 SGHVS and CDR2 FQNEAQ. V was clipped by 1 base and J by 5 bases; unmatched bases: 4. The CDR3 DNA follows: TGTGCCAGCAGCTTAGAGTCAGGGGGTACTGAAGCTTTCTTT. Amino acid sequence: CASSLESGGTEAFF.

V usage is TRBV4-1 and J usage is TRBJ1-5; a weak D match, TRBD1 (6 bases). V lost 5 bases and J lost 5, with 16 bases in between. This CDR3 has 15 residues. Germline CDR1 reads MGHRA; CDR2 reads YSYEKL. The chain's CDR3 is CASSSTRTVDQPQHF. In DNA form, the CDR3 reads TGCGCCAGCAGCTCAACCCGGACAGTGGATCAGCCCCAGCATTTT.

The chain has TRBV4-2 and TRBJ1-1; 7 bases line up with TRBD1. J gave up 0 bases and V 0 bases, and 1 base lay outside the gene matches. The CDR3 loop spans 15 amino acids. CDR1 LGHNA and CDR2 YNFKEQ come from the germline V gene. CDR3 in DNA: TGTGCCAGCAGCCAAGAAACAGGGGTGAACACTGAAGCTTTCTTT. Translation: CASSQETGVNTEAFF.

The CDR3 sequence is CASSSNGGGKGGYTF. Here the CDR3 DNA reads TGCGCCAGCAGCTCCAATGGGGGGGGCAAGGGCGGCTACACCTTC. This rearrangement joins TRBV5-1 to TRBJ1-2, with a weak D call TRBD1 (6 bases). The CDR3 runs 15 residues. Trimming took 3 bases from V and 8 from J, leaving 20 bases between them. CDR1 SGHRS and CDR2 YFSETQ come from the germline V gene.

The CDR3 reads CASSFFPPVDRRQETQYF. In nucleotides, the CDR3 is TGCGCCAGCAGCTTTTTCCCCCCCGTGGACAGGCGACAAGAGACCCAGTACTTC. The chain employs TRBV4-3 and TRBJ2-5; TRBD1 matches at 7 bases. Germline assignment: CDR1 LGHNA and CDR2 YSLEER. The CDR3 totals 18 residues. The J segment lost 2 bases and the V segment lost 5 bases, leaving 17 bases of the junction unmatched.

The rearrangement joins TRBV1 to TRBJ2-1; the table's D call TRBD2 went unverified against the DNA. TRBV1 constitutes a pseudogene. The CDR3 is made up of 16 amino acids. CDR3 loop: CTSSQADGVENNEQFF. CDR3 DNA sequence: TGCACCAGCAGCCAAGCGGACGGGGTCGAGAACAATGAGCAGTTCTTC.

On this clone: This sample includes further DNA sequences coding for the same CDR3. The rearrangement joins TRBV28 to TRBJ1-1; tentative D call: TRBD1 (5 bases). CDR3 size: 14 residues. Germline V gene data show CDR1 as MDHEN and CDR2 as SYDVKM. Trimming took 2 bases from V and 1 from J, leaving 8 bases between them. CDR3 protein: CASSLGGGNTEAFF. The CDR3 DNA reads TGTGCCAGCAGTTTAGGGGGAGGGAACACTGAAGCTTTCTTT.